Shown below are 25 T cell receptor beta chains from a single sample sequenced in a study of blood T cell repertoires in COVID-19. Assay: immunoSEQ multiplex PCR; the TCRdb copy retains only in-frame clones and omits some. The sample lists fewer than 200,000 clones, 88% seen once, with 5% to 6.5% in the top ten. The sequencing sample was made of peripheral blood. These receptors all stem from a man between 40 and 49 years old with active or convalescent COVID-19.

The chain has TRBV27 and TRBJ2-3; 10 nucleotides agree with TRBD2. The J segment lost 2 bases and the V segment lost 3 bases, leaving 11 bases of the junction unmatched. The V gene's germline CDR1 is MNHEY and CDR2 SMNVEV (reference sequence). The CDR3 has 18 residues. The CDR3 nucleotides read TGTGCCAGCAGTTTTGCTAGCGGGAGTGGTCTTCTCACAGATACGCAGTATTTT. This gives the protein CASSFASGSGLLTDTQYF.

This clone has a single count. The V call is TRBV12-1, the J call TRBJ2-7; no DNA check was done on the table's D call, TRBD2. TRBV12-1 is an annotated pseudogene. The CDR3 length is 15 residues. CDR3 sequence reads: CASSPAPTGVYEQYF. Written as DNA, the CDR3 is TGTGCCAGCAGCCCTGCGCCCACGGGAGTGTACGAGCAGTACTTC.

The rearrangement links TRBV24-1 to TRBJ2-1; 13 nucleotides line up with TRBD2. The ends lost 5 bases at V and 8 bases at J; junction bases unmatched: 8. The length of the CDR3 is 16 residues. The germline gives CDR1 KGHDR, CDR2 SFDVKD. As DNA, the CDR3 is TGTGCCACCAGTGCAACCGGGACTAGCGGGACTCATGAGCAGTTCTTC. Protein product: CATSATGTSGTHEQFF.

This chain uses TRBV19 with TRBJ1-1; weak D call: TRBD1 (6 bases). Trimming took 10 bases from V and 6 from J, leaving 21 bases between them. CDR3 length equals 14 residues. CDR1 is LNHDA and CDR2 is SQIVND in the germline V gene (reference sequence). The CDR3: CAIKTGPLSPEAFF. The CDR3 DNA is TGTGCCATTAAAACAGGGCCCCTGAGTCCTGAAGCTTTCTTT.

The rearrangement uses TRBV7-8 and TRBJ1-4; D uncertain. V lost 4 bases and J lost 5, with 14 bases in between. The germline gives CDR1 SGHVS, CDR2 FQNEAQ. CDR3 length: 15 amino acids. The CDR3 spells CASSSPDGRNEKLFF. The DNA of the CDR3 is TGTGCCAGCAGCTCCCCCGACGGGAGAAATGAAAAACTGTTTTTT. Variable domain in full (rest from reference TRBV7-8 and TRBJ1-4): GAGVSQSPRYKVAKRGQDVALRCDPISGHVSLFWYQQALGQGPEFLTYFQNEAQLDKSGLPSDRFFAERPEGSVSTLKIQRTQQEDSAVYLCASSSPDGRNEKLFFGSGTQLSVL.

The chain links TRBV7-9 to TRBJ2-7; D is possibly TRBD2 (5 bases). CDR3 length equals 16 residues. Trimming took 1 base from V and 3 from J, leaving 16 bases between them. Germline CDR1 SEHNR, CDR2 FQNEAQ (reference sequence). CDR3 DNA sequence: TGTGCCAGCAGCTTAGTCTCGGGGATCGCGGGCTACGAGCAGTACTTC. Translation gives CASSLVSGIAGYEQYF. The full variable domain, in which reference TRBV7-9 and TRBJ2-7 provide the parts outside the CDR3, is DTGVSQNPRHKITKRGQNVTFRCDPISEHNRLYWYRQTLGQGPEFLTYFQNEAQLEKSRLLSDRFSAERPKGSFSTLEIQRTEQGDSAMYLCASSLVSGIAGYEQYFGPGTRLTVT.

Points on this clone: Relative to the germline gene, one junction end is altered; a read error may explain this. The rearrangement links TRBV7-8 to TRBJ2-2; TRBD1 is a possible D gene (6 bases). Germline assignment: CDR1 SGHVS and CDR2 FQNEAQ. This CDR3 is built from 15 residues. DNA of the CDR3: TGTGCCAGCAGCGCGACGGGACAAAACACCGGGAAGCTGTTTTTT. This encodes CASSATGQNTGKLFF. The full variable domain, completed using reference TRBV7-8 and TRBJ2-2, is GAGVSQSPRYKVAKRGQDVALRCDPISGHVSLFWYQQALGQGPEFLTYFQNEAQLDKSGLPSDRFFAERPEGSVSTLKIQRTQQEDSAVYLCASSATGQNTGKLFFGEGSRLTVL.

The chain joins TRBV5-1 to TRBJ2-3; D is undetermined. The CDR3 is made up of 17 amino acids. Germline CDR1 and CDR2: SGHRS and YFSETQ. Trimming took off 1 base at V and 5 bases at J, with 20 bases between the two ends. This CDR3 is CASSLIALANLIDTQYF. In nucleotides, the CDR3 is TGCGCCAGCAGCTTGATTGCCTTGGCCAACCTTATAGATACGCAGTATTTT.

This sequence joins TRBV5-1 and TRBJ2-2; perhaps TRBD2 as D (5 bases). The length of the CDR3 is 14 residues. Germline loops: CDR1 SGHRS, CDR2 YFSETQ. V was pared by 0 bases and J by 3 bases, with 6 bases between. Written as DNA, the CDR3 is TGCGCCAGCAGCTTGGCCGGGGACACCGGGGAGCTGTTTTTT. Protein: CASSLAGDTGELFF.

The chain uses TRBV6-5 and TRBJ1-4, with D uncertain. Germline lookup yields CDR1 MNHEY and CDR2 SVGAGI. V shed 4 bases and J shed 0 bases, with 12 bases lying between them. The CDR3 extends over 16 amino acids. The CDR3 DNA sequence: TGTGCCAGCAGTTCCCGGGTGCCTGCAACTAATGAAAAACTGTTTTTT. This codes for CASSSRVPATNEKLFF.

The table lists this clone with a few counts. V usage is TRBV5-1 and J usage is TRBJ1-1; TRBD1 aligns across 7 bases. Germline CDR1 is SGHRS and CDR2 is YFSETQ. The ends lost 0 bases at V and 0 bases at J; junction bases unmatched: 8. This CDR3 has 17 amino acids. The CDR3 coding sequence is TGCGCCAGCAGCTTGGGATTGCAGGACAGGATGAACACTGAAGCTTTCTTT. This encodes CASSLGLQDRMNTEAFF.

This rearrangement joins TRBV28 to TRBJ2-3; D remains unclear. With 11 bases removed from V and 1 base from J, the gap between germline ends came to 10 bases. Germline CDR1 MDHEN, CDR2 SYDVKM. The CDR3 is 12 amino acids. CDR3 region: CASKQGTDTQYF. The CDR3 bases are TGTGCCTCTAAGCAGGGCACAGATACGCAGTATTTT.

The chain links TRBV24-1 to TRBJ2-7; a weak D match, TRBD2 (6 bases). Germline V gene sequence: CDR1 KGHDR, CDR2 SFDVKD. With 6 bases removed from V and 4 bases from J, the gap between germline ends came to 12 bases. The CDR3 extends over 13 amino acids. The CDR3 DNA reads TGTGCCACCAGTACCGTGGGGGGTTACGAGCAGTACTTC. It codes for CATSTVGGYEQYF.

This chain connects TRBV5-1 to TRBJ1-1; 7 bases are shared with TRBD1. The trim removed 4 bases at V and 1 base at J, leaving 7 bases unmatched. The CDR3 has 15 residues. In germline, CDR1 is SGHRS, CDR2 YFSETQ. CDR3 region: CASSGRGQPNTEAFF. CDR3 coding DNA: TGCGCCAGCAGCGGCCGGGGACAGCCGAACACTGAAGCTTTCTTT.

J is TRBJ1-1 and V is TRBV7-2; maybe TRBD1 (5 bases). This CDR3 has 13 amino acids. Trimming left V 5 bases short and J 1 base short, with 8 bases between. Per the germline V gene, CDR1 is SGHTA and CDR2 is FQGNSA. Written as DNA, the CDR3 is TGTGCCAGCAGCCCACAGGCGAACACTGAAGCTTTCTTT. It specifies CASSPQANTEAFF.

The V and J genes are TRBV5-1 and TRBJ2-7; D gene uncertain. CDR1 is SGHRS and CDR2 is YFSETQ in the germline V gene. The CDR3 totals 15 residues. V was shortened by 0 bases and J by 3 bases, with 13 bases between the two germline ends. CDR3 sequence (DNA): TGCGCCAGCAGCTTGGCCCCCACATCTTACTACGAGCAGTACTTC. Its translation is CASSLAPTSYYEQYF.

The V and J genes are TRBV14 and TRBJ1-3; 7 nucleotides align to TRBD1. Trimming at V came to 2 bases and at J to 9 bases, leaving 4 bases not matched to a gene. CDR1 is SGHDN, CDR2 FVKESK, per germline. The CDR3 has 13 residues. CDR3 bases: TGTGCCAGCAGCCAACAGGGGGTTAGCACCATATATTTT. Translated: CASSQQGVSTIYF.

This clone has more than one count but fewer than ten. J is TRBJ2-7 and V is TRBV7-9; 14 positions match TRBD2. After removal of 4 bases from V and 6 bases from J, the junction contained 2 bases not matched to a gene. From germline, CDR1 is SEHNR and CDR2 FQNEAQ (reference sequence). There are 14 residues in the CDR3. CDR3: CASSSGLAGGEQYF. The CDR3 DNA reads TGTGCCAGCAGCTCCGGACTAGCGGGAGGCGAGCAGTACTTC.

This clone occurred once. V usage is TRBV18 and J usage is TRBJ2-1, with D tentatively TRBD2 (6 bases). V was clipped by 2 bases and J by 8 bases, with 19 bases between them. The CDR3 totals 16 residues. CDR1 and CDR2 from the germline V gene are KGHSH and LQKENI. The CDR3 loop reads CASSPIGGPISHEQFF. CDR3 DNA: TGTGCCAGCTCACCAATCGGGGGACCTATTTCGCATGAGCAGTTCTTC.

This chain joins TRBV7-8 and TRBJ2-7, with 11 bases identical to TRBD1. Trimming removed 1 base from V and 4 bases from J; junction bases left unmatched: 9. Germline CDR1 reads SGHVS; CDR2 reads FQNEAQ. The CDR3 spans 17 residues. Here the CDR3 reads CASSLVRTGGDLYEQYF. The CDR3 region has the DNA TGTGCCAGCAGCTTAGTCCGGACAGGGGGCGATTTATACGAGCAGTACTTC. Complete variable domain (other parts from reference TRBV7-8 and TRBJ2-7): GAGVSQSPRYKVAKRGQDVALRCDPISGHVSLFWYQQALGQGPEFLTYFQNEAQLDKSGLPSDRFFAERPEGSVSTLKIQRTQQEDSAVYLCASSLVRTGGDLYEQYFGPGTRLTVT.

This clone appeared a few times. This chain's CDR3 is CASGSISGETQYF. The CDR3 bases are TGTGCTAGTGGTTCTATTAGCGGAGAGACCCAGTACTTC. The chain combines TRBV12-5 with TRBJ2-5; tentatively, D is TRBD2 (6 bases). Germline-derived CDR1 and CDR2 are LGHNT and FRNRAP. V was pared by 4 bases and J by 4 bases, with 10 bases between. The CDR3 consists of 13 residues.

For the CDR3, the DNA is TGTGCCAGTAGTTTAAAAACGGGACTAGCGGGGGGCCGAAGTGGCACAGATACGCAGTATTTT. Its protein product is CASSLKTGLAGGRSGTDTQYF. This chain connects TRBV19 to TRBJ2-3, with TRBD2 matching 15 bases. The V gene's germline CDR1 is LNHDA and CDR2 SQIVND (reference sequence). Trimming cost V 5 bases and J 1 base; bases outside gene matches: 16. The CDR3 contains 21 residues.

The chain has TRBV7-9 and TRBJ1-5; D is unclear. Trimming took 5 bases from V and 5 from J, leaving 13 bases between them. The CDR3 length is 14 residues. Germline V gene lookup returns CDR1 SEHNR and CDR2 FQNEAQ (reference sequence). The DNA for the CDR3 is TGTGCCAGCAGCGCGGGGTACGGAGATCAGCCCCAGCATTTT. It encodes CASSAGYGDQPQHF.

The chain joins TRBV5-4 to TRBJ1-3; D possibly corresponds to TRBD1 (6 bases). The CDR3 contains 14 residues. Germline V gene data show CDR1 as SGHNT and CDR2 as YYREEE (reference sequence). Trimming removed 7 bases from V and 4 bases from J, with 15 bases in between. For the CDR3, the DNA is TGTGCCAGCCGCACAGGGACCTCCGGAAACACCATATATTTT. Translated, it gives CASRTGTSGNTIYF.

V usage is TRBV5-1 and J usage is TRBJ1-1; unclear D gene. CDR1 is SGHRS and CDR2 is YFSETQ in the germline V gene. The CDR3 is made up of 12 amino acids. V shed 4 bases and J shed 11 bases, with 15 bases lying between them. CDR3 residues: CASSLPSVEAFF. DNA of the CDR3: TGCGCCAGCAGCCTCCCAAGTGTGGAGGCTTTCTTT.